What follows are 29 T cell receptor beta chains derived from one specimen sequenced in a study of Graves' ophthalmopathy and Graves' hyperthyroidism. RNA transcripts provided the template for amplifying TCR beta CDR3 regions. The first-round RT-PCR employed HTBI primers together with the Qiagen OneStep RT-PCR kit. A multiplex PCR was then performed as the second round. TCRdb re-derived calls from the multiplex PCR reads in MiXCR, one entry per CDR3 protein. The sample includes almost 400,000 distinct CDR3 sequences, around 20% of them seen just once. Sequencing used peripheral blood. Receptor source: a woman in her late teens or twenties with Graves' ophthalmopathy.

This clonotype was observed many times. This chain uses TRBV9 with TRBJ2-2; 9 nucleotides agree with TRBD1. CDR1 is SGDLS, CDR2 YYNGEE, per germline. The CDR3 is 16 amino acids. The trim removed 2 bases at V and 6 bases at J, leaving 8 bases unmatched. The CDR3 region is CASSVTGGARSGELFF. The CDR3, as DNA: TGTGCCAGCAGCGTCACAGGGGGCGCAAGGTCCGGGGAGCTGTTTTTT.

This clonotype came up many times. V and J are TRBV6-1 and TRBJ2-4; 7 nucleotides line up with TRBD1. This CDR3 is built from 15 residues. Trimming took 5 bases from V and 4 from J; bases not matched to a gene: 8. The germline V gene encodes CDR1 MNHNS and CDR2 SASEGT. CDR3 nucleotide sequence: TGTGCCAGCAGTAAGACAGGGATCCTTAAAAACATTCAGTACTTC. Its protein product is CASSKTGILKNIQYF.

This clonotype showed up many times. CDR3 sequence: CASPENPTGELFF. The DNA of the CDR3 is TGTGCCAGCCCCGAAAACCCTACCGGGGAGCTGTTTTTT. V gene TRBV6-1 combines with J gene TRBJ2-2; the D is unclear. Germline V gene lookup returns CDR1 MNHNS and CDR2 SASEGT. The CDR3 runs 13 residues. Trimming stripped 8 bases from V and 5 bases from J, with 12 bases between.

Many counts were recorded for this clonotype. The chain has TRBV18 and TRBJ1-2; 7 bases match TRBD1. The V and J ends lost 3 bases and 2 bases, in that order; junction bases with no gene match: 3. This CDR3 comprises 14 residues. Germline assignment: CDR1 KGHSH and CDR2 LQKENI. The CDR3 DNA is TGTGCCAGCTCACCGTCGGGACAGAACTATGGCTACACCTTC. Protein: CASSPSGQNYGYTF.

This clonotype was counted at least ten times. The CDR3 reads CASRKKGGDTEAFF. DNA for the CDR3: TGTGCCAGCAGGAAAAAGGGGGGGGACACTGAAGCTTTCTTT. The chain uses TRBV6-2 or TRBV6-3 and TRBJ1-1, with D maybe TRBD1 (6 bases). In germline, CDR1 is MNHEY, CDR2 SVGEGT. The CDR3 length is 14 residues. V was shortened by 6 bases and J by 3 bases, with 14 bases between the two germline ends.

This clonotype came up many times. V and J are TRBV19 and TRBJ1-1; TRBD1 matches 8 bases. Germline V gene lookup returns CDR1 LNHDA and CDR2 SQIVND (reference sequence). The CDR3 covers 13 residues. The ends lost 5 bases at V and 7 bases at J; junction bases unmatched: 6. The CDR3 DNA reads as TGTGCCAGTAGTCATCAGGGGGCCGGTGAAGCTTTCTTT. It codes for CASSHQGAGEAFF.

This clonotype was found many times. This chain connects TRBV29-1 to TRBJ2-5; TRBD2 matches at 8 bases. This CDR3 spans 13 amino acids. Germline V gives CDR1 SQVTM, CDR2 ANQGSEA. V trimming: 3 bases; J trimming: 4 bases; junction bases outside the gene matches: 4. CDR3 DNA sequence: TGCAGCGTTGAGCCGGGAGGGCCAGAGACCCAGTACTTC. This translates into CSVEPGGPETQYF.

This clonotype came up many times. The chain couples TRBV14 to TRBJ2-7; no clear D. With 4 bases removed from V and 3 bases from J, the gap between germline ends came to 13 bases. The CDR3 sequence is 14 residues long. Germline assignment: CDR1 SGHDN and CDR2 FVKESK. The CDR3 loop reads CASSRGFFGYEQYF. The CDR3 coding sequence is TGTGCCAGCAGCCGTGGTTTCTTTGGCTACGAGCAGTACTTC.

This clonotype was seen repeatedly, ten times or more. The CDR3 loop is CASSLGAGSPGGNTIYF. The CDR3, as DNA: TGTGCCAGCAGCTTAGGGGCTGGCAGTCCAGGGGGAAACACCATATATTTT. V gene TRBV11-1 combines with J gene TRBJ1-3; TRBD1 is a possible D gene (5 bases). The CDR3 extends over 17 amino acids. Germline loops: CDR1 SGHAT, CDR2 FQDESV (reference sequence). V was clipped by 1 base and J by 4 bases, with 17 bases between them.

This clonotype occurred many times. The V gene is TRBV7-2, the J gene TRBJ1-5; 7 positions agree with TRBD1. V lost 1 base, J lost 1 base, and 1 base stayed unmatched. Germline lookup yields CDR1 SGHTA and CDR2 FQGNSA. CDR3 size: 15 residues. The DNA of the CDR3 is TGTGCCAGCAGCTTAGTACAGGGGAGCAATCAGCCCCAGCATTTT. Encoded protein: CASSLVQGSNQPQHF.

This clonotype has ten or more counts. The chain has TRBV29-1 and TRBJ2-7; D may match TRBD1 or TRBD2 (5 bases each). This CDR3 region has 14 residues. Trimming cost V 6 bases and J 3 bases, with 18 bases left between them. Germline V CDR1 and CDR2: SQVTM, ANQGSEA. CDR3 coding DNA: TGCAGCGTGAGGACGGTCCAGAGGGGCTACGAGCAGTACTTC. It encodes CSVRTVQRGYEQYF.

This clonotype has ten or more counts. This rearrangement joins TRBV28 to TRBJ2-7; TRBD1 agrees at 9 bases. V dropped 10 bases and J dropped 1; count of bases not matched to a gene: 23. CDR1 is MDHEN and CDR2 is SYDVKM in the germline V gene. The CDR3 is 19 residues long. This CDR3 is CAIQTPSGQGASSSYEQYF. CDR3 DNA sequence: TGTGCCATCCAAACCCCCTCGGGACAGGGTGCCTCCTCTTCCTACGAGCAGTACTTC.

In its sample, this clonotype was seen many times. V and J are TRBV6-2 or TRBV6-3 and TRBJ2-7; 7 bases match TRBD2. The trim removed 2 bases at V and 8 bases at J, leaving 12 bases unmatched. Germline lookup yields CDR1 MNHEY and CDR2 SVGEGT. CDR3 size: 15 residues. This CDR3 reads CASSYDPTQRDQQYF. The CDR3 nucleotides read TGTGCCAGCAGTTACGACCCGACTCAGCGGGACCAGCAGTACTTC.

CDR3 sequence reads: CASSPMGTGVPGNTIYF. DNA for the CDR3: TGTGCCAGCTCACCGATGGGGACAGGGGTTCCTGGAAACACCATATATTTT. The gene calls are TRBV18 and TRBJ1-3; 10 nucleotides agree with TRBD1. Germline V gene sequence: CDR1 KGHSH, CDR2 LQKENI. CDR3 length equals 17 residues. The trim removed 3 bases at V and 2 bases at J, leaving 7 bases unmatched.

The chain combines TRBV11-1 with TRBJ2-5; maybe TRBD1 (6 bases). The CDR3 has 15 residues. V was shortened by 5 bases and J by 5 bases, with 18 bases between the two germline ends. Germline CDR1 is SGHAT and CDR2 is FQDESV (reference sequence). The CDR3 is CASSRGHRFGETQYF. CDR3 DNA: TGTGCCAGCAGCAGGGGACACCGTTTTGGGGAGACCCAGTACTTC.

This clonotype has a handful of counts. V usage is TRBV4-1 and J usage is TRBJ1-2, with TRBD1 matching over 9 bases. The germline V gene has CDR1 MGHRA and CDR2 YSYEKL. Germline trimming cut 0 bases from V and 5 bases from J; bases unmatched to any gene: 4. The CDR3 consists of 15 residues. The CDR3 region is CASSQDWDREYGYTF. CDR3 coding DNA: TGCGCCAGCAGCCAAGATTGGGACAGGGAATATGGCTACACCTTC.

Ten or more counts support this clonotype. CDR3 residues: CASSQGLRFYEQYF. For the CDR3, the DNA is TGTGCCAGCAGCCAAGGTCTGAGATTCTACGAGCAGTACTTC. The chain is built from TRBV4-2 and TRBJ2-7; no reliable D call. V was trimmed by 1 base and J by 3 bases, leaving 10 bases between them. This CDR3 is built from 14 residues. Germline CDR1 reads LGHNA; CDR2 reads YNFKEQ.

This clonotype was seen at least ten times. The rearrangement links TRBV30 to TRBJ1-1, with TRBD1 matching over 8 bases. V lost 3 bases to trimming and J lost 0 bases; unmatched junction nucleotides: 3. This CDR3 spans 14 amino acids. Germline CDR1 is GTSNPN and CDR2 is SVGIG (reference sequence). The CDR3 DNA reads TGTGCCTGGAGGGCAGGGGGCCTGAACACTGAAGCTTTCTTT. This sequence encodes CAWRAGGLNTEAFF. The full variable domain, completed using reference TRBV30 and TRBJ1-1, is SQTIHQWPATLVQPVGSPLSLECTVEGTSNPNLYWYRQAAGRGLQLLFYSVGIGQISSEVPQNLSASRPQDRQFILSSKKLLLSDSGFYLCAWRAGGLNTEAFFGQGTRLTVV.

This chain uses TRBV6-1 with TRBJ1-2; D might be TRBD1 (5 bases). This CDR3 is 13 amino acids long. V lost 5 bases and J lost 8, with 15 bases in between. Germline CDR1 MNHNS, CDR2 SASEGT. The CDR3: CASSLTRGWGYTF. The CDR3 DNA reads TGTGCCAGCAGTCTGACGAGGGGTTGGGGCTACACCTTC.

There are many counts of this clonotype. The chain recombines TRBV5-1 with TRBJ1-1, with D uncertain. Germline loops: CDR1 SGHRS, CDR2 YFSETQ. V was shortened by 3 bases and J by 1 base, with 13 bases between the two germline ends. This CDR3 is 15 amino acids long. This chain's CDR3 is CASSSRGVGNTEAFF. CDR3 in DNA: TGCGCCAGCAGCTCACGCGGGGTTGGGAACACTGAAGCTTTCTTT.

This clonotype was seen repeatedly, ten times or more. The gene calls are TRBV30 and TRBJ2-5; D is undetermined. Germline V gene data show CDR1 as GTSNPN and CDR2 as SVGIG (reference sequence). Trimming shortened V by 0 bases and J by 1 base, and 6 bases separated the two germline ends. This CDR3 has 13 amino acids. The CDR3 spells CAWSVGPQETQYF. DNA for the CDR3: TGTGCCTGGAGTGTAGGGCCCCAAGAGACCCAGTACTTC.

The sample holds many counts of this clonotype. This rearrangement joins TRBV7-9 to TRBJ2-2, with D uncertain. The V end was cut by 4 bases, the J end by 6 bases, with 12 bases between. Germline CDR1 reads SEHNR; CDR2 reads FQNEAQ (reference sequence). The CDR3 runs 14 residues. In nucleotides, the CDR3 is TGTGCCAGCAGCTCCGCCCTTTTGGCCGGGGAGCTGTTTTTT. Amino acid sequence: CASSSALLAGELFF. The full variable domain, its missing parts supplied by reference TRBV7-9 and TRBJ2-2, is DTGVSQNPRHKITKRGQNVTFRCDPISEHNRLYWYRQTLGQGPEFLTYFQNEAQLEKSRLLSDRFSAERPKGSFSTLEIQRTEQGDSAMYLCASSSALLAGELFFGEGSRLTVL.

This clonotype was seen at least ten times. This sequence joins TRBV10-3 and TRBJ2-5; tentatively, D is TRBD2 (5 bases). The CDR3 has 13 amino acids. CDR1 is ENHRY and CDR2 is SYGVKD in the germline V gene. V was shortened by 6 bases and J by 3 bases, with 11 bases between the two germline ends. CDR3 DNA sequence: TGTGCCATCAGGCCCGGGATGAAAGAGACCCAGTACTTC. As protein: CAIRPGMKETQYF.

This clonotype appeared many times. The J gene is TRBJ1-2, the V gene TRBV6-2 or TRBV6-3; no definite D call. The V and J ends lost 2 bases and 4 bases respectively, with 8 bases between them. Germline assignment: CDR1 MNHEY and CDR2 SVGEGT. The CDR3 extends over 13 amino acids. The CDR3 nucleotides read TGTGCCAGCAGTTACGCTCCGCTCTATGGCTACACCTTC. This translates into CASSYAPLYGYTF.

This clonotype was seen a handful of times. The CDR3 sequence is CASKDRSKNIQYF. The CDR3 region has the DNA TGTGCCAGCAAGGACAGGAGCAAAAACATTCAGTACTTC. The rearrangement joins TRBV6-5 to TRBJ2-4; 7 bases agree with TRBD1. The CDR3 consists of 13 residues. Germline values: CDR1 MNHEY, CDR2 SVGAGI. J was trimmed by 3 bases and V by 7 bases; bases with no gene match: 3.

This clonotype was seen ten or more times. DNA for the CDR3: TGCAGTGCTAGAAATCTTCTCTCCCAGGGCCCTAGGAGGACCCAGTACTTC. Its protein is CSARNLLSQGPRRTQYF. This rearrangement joins TRBV20-1 to TRBJ2-5, with D maybe TRBD1 (5 bases). This CDR3 comprises 17 residues. Trimming cost V 2 bases and J 7 bases, with 26 bases left between them. Germline CDR1 and CDR2: DFQATT and SNEGSKA (reference sequence).

V gene TRBV29-1 combines with J gene TRBJ2-7, with D possibly matching TRBD2 (6 bases). The CDR3 has 12 amino acids. The germline V gene encodes CDR1 SQVTM and CDR2 ANQGSEA. The V gene lost 4 bases and the J gene lost 3 bases, with 10 bases spanning the gap. The CDR3 sequence: CSVVAGYYEQYF. DNA for the CDR3: TGCAGCGTTGTGGCGGGGTACTACGAGCAGTACTTC.

Ten or more counts support this clonotype. The V call is TRBV12-3 or TRBV12-4, the J call TRBJ1-1, with 7 bases that match TRBD1. The junction had 3 bases not matched to a gene; V was cut back by 0 bases and J by 2 bases. The CDR3 extends over 15 amino acids. In DNA, the CDR3 is TGTGCCAGCAGTTTAGCGCGACAGGGTAACACTGAAGCTTTCTTT. This gives the protein CASSLARQGNTEAFF.

This clonotype was counted at least ten times. V gene TRBV4-3 combines with J gene TRBJ1-5; 7 bases are shared with TRBD1. Germline CDR1 and CDR2: LGHNA and YSLEER. The CDR3 extends over 15 amino acids. V shed 1 base, J shed 4 bases, and the junction held 4 bases outside the gene matches. The CDR3 sequence is CASSQVGGGNQPQHF. DNA for the CDR3: TGCGCCAGCAGCCAAGTAGGGGGCGGTAATCAGCCCCAGCATTTT.